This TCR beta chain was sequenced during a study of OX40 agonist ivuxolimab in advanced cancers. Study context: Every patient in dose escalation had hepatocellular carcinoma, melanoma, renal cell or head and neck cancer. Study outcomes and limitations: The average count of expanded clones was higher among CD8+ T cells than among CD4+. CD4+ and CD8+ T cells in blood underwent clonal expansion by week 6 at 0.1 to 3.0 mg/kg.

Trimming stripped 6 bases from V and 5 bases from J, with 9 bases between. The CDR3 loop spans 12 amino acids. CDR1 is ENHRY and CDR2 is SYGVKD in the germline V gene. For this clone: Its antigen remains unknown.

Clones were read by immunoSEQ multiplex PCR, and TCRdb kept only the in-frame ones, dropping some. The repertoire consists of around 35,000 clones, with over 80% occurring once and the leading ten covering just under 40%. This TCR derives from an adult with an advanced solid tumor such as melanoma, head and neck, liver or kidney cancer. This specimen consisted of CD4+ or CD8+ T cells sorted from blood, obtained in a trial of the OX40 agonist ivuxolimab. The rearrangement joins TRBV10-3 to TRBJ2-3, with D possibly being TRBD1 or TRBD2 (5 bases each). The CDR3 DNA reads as TGTGCCATCAGAAGGGACGGAGATACGCAGTATTTT. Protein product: CAIRRDGDTQYF.